The 21 T cell receptor beta chains reported below all come from one sample, sequenced in a study of spatial heterogeneity in lung cancer. Time point specified: sample taken at primary tumor resection. From the 5' RACE reads, TCRdb called clonotypes with MiXCR, one entry per CDR3 protein. The sample holds over 50,000 distinct CDR3 sequences, nearly 6.5% seen once. The sample here was PBMCs, taken at surgery. The receptors here all came from a female donor with early-stage non-small cell lung cancer.

In this sample, this clonotype turned up a few times. The chain has TRBV9 and TRBJ1-4; a weak D match, TRBD1 (6 bases). Per the germline V gene, CDR1 is SGDLS and CDR2 is YYNGEE. This CDR3 region has 15 residues. V lost 4 bases, J lost 1 base, and 11 bases lay in between. In DNA form, the CDR3 reads TGTGCCAGCAGCCCAACAGGGATAACTAATGAAAAACTGTTTTTT. It codes for CASSPTGITNEKLFF.

The CDR3 sequence: CASSPTGTSGGAMALEQFF. The CDR3, as DNA: TGTGCCAGCAGCCCGACCGGGACTAGCGGGGGGGCCATGGCACTTGAGCAGTTCTTC. V usage is TRBV7-6 and J usage is TRBJ2-1; 16 bases are shared with TRBD2. This CDR3 spans 19 amino acids. V shed 5 bases, J shed 9 bases, and the junction held 16 bases outside the gene matches. Germline V lookup: CDR1 SGHVS, CDR2 FNYEAQ.

The DNA of the CDR3 is TGTGCCAGCAGTTACTCCCGGACAGTCGAGGAGTCACCCCTCCACTTT. Translated: CASSYSRTVEESPLHF. The chain employs TRBV6-6 and TRBJ1-6; D possibly corresponds to TRBD1 (6 bases). Germline CDR1 and CDR2: MNHNY and SVGAGI (reference sequence). Trimming cost V 0 bases and J 10 bases, with 16 bases left between them. The CDR3 extends over 16 amino acids.

This clonotype was recorded many times. CDR3 in amino acids: CASSQLGGYNSPLHF. CDR3 DNA: TGTGCCAGCAGTCAGCTCGGGGGCTATAATTCACCCCTCCACTTT. The chain couples TRBV28 to TRBJ1-6; possibly TRBD1 for D (5 bases). V dropped 5 bases and J dropped 3 bases, with 11 bases sitting between them. Germline V gene sequence: CDR1 MDHEN, CDR2 SYDVKM. The CDR3 runs 15 residues.

This clonotype showed up many times. The rearrangement uses TRBV3-1 and TRBJ2-3, with D perhaps TRBD1 (6 bases). V was trimmed by 5 bases and J by 7 bases, leaving 19 bases between them. Germline V gene data show CDR1 as LGHDT and CDR2 as YNNKEL (reference sequence). The CDR3 is 15 amino acids. The CDR3 region is CASSFDRNKGNTQYF. The CDR3 DNA follows: TGTGCCAGCAGCTTTGACAGGAATAAGGGGAATACGCAGTATTTT.

This clonotype was seen ten or more times. V is TRBV28 and J is TRBJ2-1; 9 nucleotides agree with TRBD2. Germline V gives CDR1 MDHEN, CDR2 SYDVKM. Losses at the gene ends were 2 bases for V and 4 bases for J; bases not matched to a gene: 3. The CDR3 length is 15 residues. CDR3 loop: CASSLMLAGYNEQFF. The CDR3 nucleotides read TGTGCCAGCAGTTTAATGCTAGCGGGATACAATGAGCAGTTCTTC.

This clonotype was seen at least ten times. The V and J genes are TRBV15 and TRBJ1-4; TRBD1 aligns across 10 bases. Trimming took 9 bases from V and 8 from J; bases not matched to a gene: 6. This CDR3 has 13 residues. In germline, CDR1 is LNHNV, CDR2 YYDKDF (reference sequence). The CDR3 nucleotides read TGTGCCACAGAATTGGGACAGGGGGAAAAACTGTTTTTT. The encoded protein is CATELGQGEKLFF. Using reference TRBV15 and TRBJ1-4 for the parts outside the CDR3, the full variable domain is DAMVIQNPRYQVTQFGKPVTLSCSQTLNHNVMYWYQQKSSQAPKLLFHYYDKDFNNEADTPDNFQSRRPNTSFCFLDIRSPGLGDTAMYLCATELGQGEKLFFGSGTQLSVL.

This clonotype has at least ten counts. One end of the junction is discordant with germline, which a read error may explain. The rearrangement uses TRBV4-1 and TRBJ2-5; D possibly uses TRBD1 or TRBD2 (5 bases each). There are 17 residues in the CDR3. The germline gives CDR1 MGHRA, CDR2 YSYEKL. The CDR3 here is CASSQDRDVIGGETQYF. The DNA for the CDR3 is TGCGCCAGCAGTCAAGATCGGGACGTCATTGGGGGAGAGACCCAGTACTTC.

This clonotype showed up just a few times. The CDR3 here is CASSLRGLAETQYF. In DNA, the CDR3 is TGTGCCAGCAGTTTAAGAGGACTAGCGGAGACCCAGTACTTC. V gene TRBV27 combines with J gene TRBJ2-5; 9 nucleotides align to TRBD2. The V segment lost 2 bases and the J segment 5 bases; nucleotides outside the gene matches: 3. Germline V gives CDR1 MNHEY, CDR2 SMNVEV (reference sequence). The CDR3 runs 14 residues.

This chain's CDR3 is CAISGVSNTEAFF. The CDR3 DNA follows: TGTGCCATCAGTGGGGTTTCGAACACTGAAGCTTTCTTT. This sequence joins TRBV10-3 and TRBJ1-1, with D hard to call. Looked up from germline, CDR1 is ENHRY and CDR2 is SYGVKD. The V and J ends lost 4 bases and 1 base respectively, with 7 bases between them. The CDR3 sequence is 13 residues long.

This clonotype was counted a few times. The chain couples TRBV6-6 to TRBJ2-7; TRBD1 aligns across 9 bases. The CDR3 has 15 residues. J was trimmed by 4 bases and V by 5 bases; bases with no gene match: 9. Per germline, CDR1 MNHNY and CDR2 SVGAGI (reference sequence). For the CDR3, the DNA is TGTGCCAGCAGTCCCGGACAGGGGTCGATTTACGAGCAGTACTTC. Its protein is CASSPGQGSIYEQYF.

The chain recombines TRBV4-2 with TRBJ1-1; TRBD1 matches at 7 bases. CDR3 length: 15 residues. Germline V gives CDR1 LGHNA, CDR2 YNFKEQ. Trimming removed 1 base from V and 0 bases from J; junction bases left unmatched: 2. The chain's CDR3 is CASSQVQGVNTEAFF. In DNA form, the CDR3 reads TGTGCCAGCAGCCAAGTGCAGGGGGTGAACACTGAAGCTTTCTTT.

This clonotype was detected ten times or more. V gene TRBV20-1 combines with J gene TRBJ2-7; 9 nucleotides line up with TRBD1. CDR3 length equals 15 residues. The V segment lost 3 bases and the J segment 3 bases; nucleotides outside the gene matches: 9. CDR1 and CDR2 from the germline V gene are DFQATT and SNEGSKA (reference sequence). CDR3: CSASSPGTGSYEQYV. CDR3 sequence (DNA): TGCAGTGCTAGCTCACCAGGGACAGGGAGCTACGAGCAGTACGTC.

The V call is TRBV15, the J call TRBJ2-7; D is ambiguous. This CDR3 is built from 14 residues. V was shortened by 0 bases and J by 0 bases, with 6 bases between the two germline ends. Germline CDR1 and CDR2: LNHNV and YYDKDF (reference sequence). The CDR3 sequence: CATSRDVGSYEQYF. CDR3 nucleotide sequence: TGTGCCACCAGCAGAGACGTAGGCTCCTACGAGCAGTACTTC.

This clonotype has ten or more counts. This chain joins TRBV7-9 and TRBJ2-1, with a tentative D call TRBD2 (6 bases). The length of the CDR3 is 17 residues. Trimming took 4 bases from V and 4 from J, leaving 20 bases between them. Germline V CDR1 and CDR2: SEHNR, FQNEAQ (reference sequence). CDR3 sequence: CASSSPFGAGGYNEQFF. CDR3 bases: TGTGCCAGCAGCTCCCCATTCGGTGCCGGGGGATACAATGAGCAGTTCTTC.

This clonotype was counted ten times or more. The chain recombines TRBV7-6 with TRBJ2-7; TRBD2 agrees at 7 bases. The CDR3 loop spans 15 amino acids. The junction had 4 bases not matched to a gene; V was cut back by 2 bases and J by 0 bases. CDR1 is SGHVS and CDR2 is FNYEAQ in the germline V gene. The CDR3 reads CASSLLAESSYEQYF. The CDR3 DNA reads as TGTGCCAGCAGCTTACTAGCGGAGAGCTCCTACGAGCAGTACTTC. The full variable domain, completed using reference TRBV7-6 and TRBJ2-7, is GAGVSQSPRYKVTKRGQDVALRCDPISGHVSLYWYRQALGQGPEFLTYFNYEAQQDKSGLPNDRFSAERPEGSISTLTIQRTEQRDSAMYRCASSLLAESSYEQYFGPGTRLTVT.

The V gene is TRBV29-1, the J gene TRBJ2-7, with D hard to call. Germline CDR1 and CDR2: SQVTM and ANQGSEA. CDR3 length: 13 amino acids. V was shortened by 1 base and J by 2 bases, with 9 bases between the two germline ends. The CDR3 reads CSVEGGSAYEQYF. The CDR3 region has the DNA TGCAGCGTTGAAGGGGGATCGGCCTACGAGCAGTACTTC.

This clonotype was observed many times. V and J are TRBV5-1 and TRBJ2-1, with TRBD2 matching over 11 bases. Germline CDR1 is SGHRS and CDR2 is YFSETQ. Germline trimming cut 3 bases from V and 5 bases from J; bases unmatched to any gene: 4. The CDR3 runs to 15 residues. The CDR3 sequence: CASSSSGGMDNEQFF. As DNA, the CDR3 is TGCGCCAGCAGCTCTAGCGGGGGGATGGACAATGAGCAGTTCTTC.

This clonotype appeared many times. V usage is TRBV6-2 or TRBV6-3 and J usage is TRBJ1-5; tentative D call: TRBD1 (5 bases). Germline V lookup: CDR1 MNHEY, CDR2 SVGEGT. The CDR3 loop spans 13 amino acids. The ends were cut back, 4 bases at V and 5 bases at J, with 9 bases in the middle. In nucleotides, the CDR3 is TGTGCCAGCAGTTTCAGGGACGATCAGCCCCAGCATTTT. Its protein is CASSFRDDQPQHF.

This clonotype occurred many times. The chain recombines TRBV4-1 with TRBJ1-2; tentative D call: TRBD1 (5 bases). The CDR3 length is 13 residues. V dropped 3 bases and J dropped 4 bases, with 9 bases sitting between them. Germline V gene lookup returns CDR1 MGHRA and CDR2 YSYEKL. The CDR3 reads CASSHAGSYGYTF. The CDR3 coding sequence is TGCGCCAGCAGCCACGCAGGGAGCTATGGCTACACCTTC.

To note about this clonotype: A much larger clone sits a single nucleotide away, making a read error possible. The chain uses TRBV5-1 and TRBJ2-4; 9 bases align to TRBD1. This CDR3 is built from 15 residues. CDR1 is SGHRS and CDR2 is YFSETQ in the germline V gene. The CDR3 bases are TGCACCAGCAGCCAAAGGACAGGGGATGGAAACATTCAGTACTTC. Amino acid sequence: CTSSQRTGDGNIQYF.